A single sample gave rise to the 14 T cell receptor beta chains below, sequenced in a study of T cells after yellow fever vaccination. TCRdb re-analysed the 5' RACE reads in MiXCR, keeping a single row per CDR3 protein. The repertoire includes hundreds of thousands of distinct CDR3 sequences, approximately 8% of them detected once, and under 20% sits in the top ten. This sample comprised PBMCs, obtained approximately 40 days after the first yellow fever vaccination. These TCRs come from a man between 18 and 29 years old who received the YFV17D yellow fever vaccine.

This sequence joins TRBV6-1 and TRBJ1-6, with D uncertain. Germline V gene data show CDR1 as MNHNS and CDR2 as SASEGT. V dropped 2 bases and J dropped 0 bases, with 5 bases sitting between them. The CDR3 contains 15 residues. CDR3 bases: TGTGCCAGCAGTGAAACTCGCTCCTATAATTCACCCCTCCACTTT. The encoded protein is CASSETRSYNSPLHF.

The chain has TRBV19 and TRBJ2-4; no clear D gene. V was shortened by 6 bases and J by 0 bases, with 21 bases between the two germline ends. Germline V gene lookup returns CDR1 LNHDA and CDR2 SQIVND (reference sequence). The length of the CDR3 is 18 residues. CDR3 in DNA: TGTGCCAGTAGAATGGGTTGGACGAGCCCACGAGCCAAAAACATTCAGTACTTC. Protein sequence: CASRMGWTSPRAKNIQYF.

CDR3 residues: CSVESTPYTEAFF. In DNA form, the CDR3 reads TGCAGCGTTGAATCGACGCCTTACACTGAAGCTTTCTTT. V is TRBV29-1 and J is TRBJ1-1; no firm D call. V was clipped by 2 bases and J by 3 bases, with 10 bases between them. There are 13 residues in the CDR3. Germline V gene sequence: CDR1 SQVTM, CDR2 ANQGSEA.

The rearrangement links TRBV5-1 to TRBJ2-1, with D maybe TRBD2 (5 bases). The V end lost 0 bases, the J end lost 6 bases, and 13 bases lay between the germline ends. Germline V CDR1 and CDR2: SGHRS, YFSETQ. CDR3 length: 15 residues. The CDR3 region has the DNA TGCGCCAGCAGCTTGGCCGTTCTAGCAAGCAATGAGCAGTTCTTC. Translating it yields CASSLAVLASNEQFF.

This clonotype was picked up a small number of times. J is TRBJ1-2 and V is TRBV12-3 or TRBV12-4, with D hard to call. The CDR3 has 13 amino acids. V lost 7 bases and J 1 base, leaving 10 bases between the germline ends. This CDR3 is CASTMANNYGYTF. The CDR3 region has the DNA TGTGCCAGCACCATGGCTAATAACTATGGCTACACCTTC.

This rearrangement joins TRBV28 to TRBJ1-5; D ambiguous. The V end was cut by 7 bases, the J end by 0 bases, with 13 bases between. Germline lookup yields CDR1 MDHEN and CDR2 SYDVKM. The CDR3 extends over 15 amino acids. CDR3 sequence: CASTSGPLSNQPQHF. The CDR3 DNA sequence: TGTGCCAGCACCTCTGGTCCCCTTAGCAATCAGCCCCAGCATTTT.

The J gene is TRBJ1-5, the V gene TRBV28, with D possibly being TRBD1 (6 bases). The CDR3 runs 13 residues. The germline V and J ends were trimmed by 7 bases and 3 bases, with 10 bases remaining between them. Per germline, CDR1 MDHEN and CDR2 SYDVKM. The CDR3, as DNA: TGTGCCAGCAACGGACAGTTCAATCAGCCCCAGCATTTT. Encoded protein: CASNGQFNQPQHF.

The chain is built from TRBV4-2 and TRBJ1-2; D is uncertain. CDR1 LGHNA and CDR2 YNFKEQ come from the germline V gene. CDR3 length equals 16 residues. V lost 0 bases and J 4 bases, leaving 15 bases between the germline ends. Here the CDR3 reads CASSQELRSSTYGYTF. The DNA for the CDR3 is TGTGCCAGCAGCCAAGAACTGAGGTCATCAACCTATGGCTACACCTTC.

The chain carries TRBV20-1 and TRBJ2-1; D is undetermined. Trimming left V 3 bases short and J 8 bases short, with 5 bases between. CDR3 size: 10 residues. Germline V lookup: CDR1 DFQATT, CDR2 SNEGSKA (reference sequence). The CDR3 reads CSASRHEQFF. CDR3 in DNA: TGCAGTGCTAGCCGACATGAGCAGTTCTTC.

This clonotype was seen only a few times. CDR3 protein: CAIRSGTTSYEQYF. The CDR3 coding sequence is TGTGCCATCAGATCCGGGACTACTTCCTACGAGCAGTACTTC. This rearrangement joins TRBV10-3 to TRBJ2-7, with 7 bases fitting TRBD2. This CDR3 region has 14 residues. CDR1 and CDR2 (germline): ENHRY, SYGVKD. The V segment lost 6 bases and the J segment 1 base; nucleotides outside the gene matches: 6.

This clonotype occurred a few times. J is TRBJ1-4 and V is TRBV20-1, with D maybe TRBD1 (6 bases). Germline V gene sequence: CDR1 DFQATT, CDR2 SNEGSKA (reference sequence). V lost 6 bases and J lost 7, with 12 bases in between. The length of the CDR3 is 12 residues. The CDR3 sequence is CSATPRGEKLFF. Written as DNA, the CDR3 is TGCAGTGCCACCCCCAGGGGTGAAAAACTGTTTTTT.

V and J are TRBV7-3 and TRBJ2-5, with D perhaps assigned TRBD1 or TRBD2 (5 bases each). The CDR3 is 13 residues long. Germline V gives CDR1 SGHTA, CDR2 FQGTGA. The ends were cut back, 5 bases at V and 5 bases at J, with 12 bases in the middle. CDR3 loop: CASSLSWDETQYF. In nucleotides, the CDR3 is TGTGCCAGCAGCCTCAGTTGGGACGAGACCCAGTACTTC.

The chain has TRBV5-1 and TRBJ2-3, with TRBD2 matching 9 bases. After removal of 3 bases from V and 3 bases from J, the junction contained 14 bases not matched to a gene. There are 18 residues in the CDR3. From germline, CDR1 is SGHRS and CDR2 YFSETQ. The CDR3 sequence: CASSSTSGLNGKTDTQYF. CDR3 in DNA: TGCGCCAGCAGCTCTACTAGCGGGCTCAACGGGAAGACAGATACGCAGTATTTT.

The chain joins TRBV7-9 to TRBJ2-4; D possibly corresponds to TRBD1 (6 bases). This CDR3 region has 14 residues. V was shortened by 0 bases and J by 5 bases, with 8 bases between the two germline ends. Germline-derived CDR1 and CDR2 are SEHNR and FQNEAQ (reference sequence). CDR3 nucleotide sequence: TGTGCCAGCAGCTTAGCCAGGGGCCAAAACATTCAGTACTTC. Its translation: CASSLARGQNIQYF.